The 23 T cell receptor beta chains below all came from one sample that was sequenced in a study of blood T cell repertoires in COVID-19. Here immunoSEQ multiplex PCR was the method, and the copy in TCRdb shows in-frame clones only, minus some. The data show roughly 240,000 clones, 70% to 85% seen once. What was sequenced was peripheral blood. Every receptor here comes from an elderly woman with acute or convalescent COVID-19.

A single count supports this clone. The rearrangement joins TRBV6-5 to TRBJ2-7, with D perhaps matching TRBD2 (7 bases). Between the trimmed V and J ends, which lost 4 bases and 4 bases, there was a span of 11 bases. CDR1 and CDR2 (germline): MNHEY, SVGAGI. There are 13 residues in the CDR3. The CDR3 here is CASSWEGGYEQYF. The DNA of the CDR3 is TGTGCCAGCAGTTGGGAGGGGGGTTACGAGCAGTACTTC.

The V gene is TRBV6-6, the J gene TRBJ2-7; 9 positions match TRBD2. The CDR3 spans 15 residues. The germline gives CDR1 MNHNY, CDR2 SVGAGI (reference sequence). J gave up 5 bases and V 2 bases, and 7 bases lay outside the gene matches. CDR3: CASSYDGAGGDEQYF. The CDR3 DNA sequence: TGTGCCAGCAGTTACGATGGCGCGGGAGGGGACGAGCAGTACTTC.

The chain is built from TRBV4-1 and TRBJ1-1; D remains unclear. The V end was cut by 0 bases, the J end by 6 bases, with 17 bases between. The CDR3 runs 16 residues. CDR1 and CDR2 (germline): MGHRA, YSYEKL. For the CDR3, the DNA is TGCGCCAGCAGCCAAGACGTCTTCGGAGGCCGGGCTGAAGCTTTCTTT. It is translated as CASSQDVFGGRAEAFF.

The rearrangement links TRBV2 to TRBJ2-3, with a possible D match to TRBD1 (6 bases). With 5 bases removed from V and 6 bases from J, the gap between germline ends came to 9 bases. Germline loops: CDR1 SNHLY, CDR2 FYNNEI. This CDR3 is built from 12 residues. As DNA, the CDR3 is TGTGCCAGCAGTACAGGGAGTGATACGCAGTATTTT. Translating gives CASSTGSDTQYF. Looking up the rest from reference TRBV2 and TRBJ2-3 gives the full variable domain: EPEVTQTPSHQVTQMGQEVILRCVPISNHLYFYWYRQILGQKVEFLVSFYNNEISEKSEIFDDQFSVERPDGSNFTLKIRSTKLEDSAMYFCASSTGSDTQYFGPGTRLTVL.

This clone was seen only once. The chain uses TRBV7-3 and TRBJ1-5; D is ambiguous. The CDR3 is made up of 13 amino acids. Deletions cut 2 bases from V and 0 bases from J, with 2 bases between. CDR1 and CDR2 (germline): SGHTA, FQGTGA. Here the CDR3 DNA reads TGTGCCAGCAGCTTACGTAGCAATCAGCCCCAGCATTTT. Amino acid sequence: CASSLRSNQPQHF. Filled out from reference TRBV7-3 and TRBJ1-5, the complete variable domain reads GAGVSQTPSNKVTEKGKYVELRCDPISGHTALYWYRQSLGQGPEFLIYFQGTGAADDSGLPNDRFFAVRPEGSVSTLKIQRTERGDSAVYLCASSLRSNQPQHFGDGTRLSIL.

The V and J genes are TRBV4-1 and TRBJ2-5, with D maybe TRBD1 (5 bases). The germline V gene encodes CDR1 MGHRA and CDR2 YSYEKL. The CDR3 is made up of 15 amino acids. The germline V and J ends were trimmed by 0 bases and 3 bases, with 11 bases remaining between them. CDR3 amino acids: CASSQDSGREETQYF. The CDR3 DNA reads TGCGCCAGCAGCCAAGATTCCGGCAGGGAAGAGACCCAGTACTTC.

CDR3 in DNA: TGTGCCAGCAGCTCCAGACAGGACTCCTACGAGCAGTACTTC. The encoded protein is CASSSRQDSYEQYF. The chain recombines TRBV11-2 with TRBJ2-7; a weak D match, TRBD1 (6 bases). Germline values: CDR1 SGHAT, CDR2 FQNNGV. CDR3 size: 14 residues. The V end lost 4 bases, the J end lost 0 bases, and 10 bases lay between the germline ends.

The chain employs TRBV6-4 and TRBJ1-2; TRBD1 is a possible D gene (6 bases). V was cut by 2 bases and J by 5 bases, with 15 bases left in between. Germline V lookup: CDR1 MRHNA, CDR2 SNTAGT. This CDR3 region has 15 residues. CDR3 nucleotides: TGTGCCAGCAGTGACGGAGGCAGGGGACGGTATGGCTACACCTTC. It codes for CASSDGGRGRYGYTF.

The CDR3 DNA is TGTGCCAGCAGCAGGGCTAGCGGGGGTGACACCGGGGAGCTGTTTTTT. Translated, it gives CASSRASGGDTGELFF. The chain uses TRBV5-5 and TRBJ2-2; 10 nucleotides line up with TRBD2. Germline trimming cut 4 bases from V and 3 bases from J; bases unmatched to any gene: 6. Per the germline V gene, CDR1 is SGHKS and CDR2 is YYEKEE (reference sequence). The CDR3 is 16 residues long.

V gene TRBV28 combines with J gene TRBJ1-6; D unresolved. V lost 2 bases and J 6 bases, leaving 8 bases between the germline ends. CDR1 MDHEN and CDR2 SYDVKM come from the germline V gene. CDR3 length: 14 residues. DNA for the CDR3: TGTGCCAGCAGTTTAAATGGAGTTAATTCACCCCTCCACTTT. Translating gives CASSLNGVNSPLHF.

The chain is built from TRBV7-3 and TRBJ2-3; 11 nucleotides align to TRBD2. CDR3 size: 17 residues. V trimming: 5 bases; J trimming: 0 bases; junction bases outside the gene matches: 7. CDR1 and CDR2 from the germline V gene are SGHTA and FQGTGA. Written as DNA, the CDR3 is TGTGCCAGCAGCCTCCTTAGCGGGAGGGATAGCACAGATACGCAGTATTTT. Translated, it gives CASSLLSGRDSTDTQYF.

The table lists this clone with a count of one. The rearrangement uses TRBV30 and TRBJ1-4; 7 bases are shared with TRBD1. After removal of 2 bases from V and 5 bases from J, the junction contained 5 bases not matched to a gene. The length of the CDR3 is 14 residues. The germline V gene encodes CDR1 GTSNPN and CDR2 SVGIG (reference sequence). The CDR3, as DNA: TGTGCCTGGAGTCTCGGGACAGCAAATGAAAAACTGTTTTTT. This sequence encodes CAWSLGTANEKLFF.

This clone was seen a single time. CDR3 protein: CASGKGGGRNTEAFF. Written as DNA, the CDR3 is TGTGCCAGCGGAAAGGGGGGGGGAAGGAACACTGAAGCTTTCTTT. This chain uses TRBV6-5 with TRBJ1-1; possibly TRBD1 for D (6 bases). Germline-derived CDR1 and CDR2 are MNHEY and SVGAGI. Trimming removed 8 bases at V and 1 base at J, with 17 bases between. This CDR3 comprises 15 residues.

The chain carries TRBV6-1 and TRBJ1-4; D might be TRBD1 (5 bases). V lost 3 bases, J lost 0 bases, and 11 bases lay in between. In germline, CDR1 is MNHNS, CDR2 SASEGT. This CDR3 comprises 16 residues. The CDR3 sequence is CASSEVTTATNEKLFF. CDR3 DNA sequence: TGTGCCAGCAGTGAGGTTACGACAGCAACTAATGAAAAACTGTTTTTT.

This clone was detected a few times. This chain joins TRBV10-3 and TRBJ1-5, with D perhaps matching TRBD1 (6 bases). The CDR3 runs to 15 residues. From germline, CDR1 is ENHRY and CDR2 SYGVKD. Trimming left V 6 bases short and J 1 base short, with 13 bases between. CDR3 DNA: TGTGCCATCAGCTCCGGACAGTTAAGCAATCAGCCCCAGCATTTT. Its protein product is CAISSGQLSNQPQHF.

V gene TRBV29-1 combines with J gene TRBJ1-1, with TRBD1 identical over 9 bases. CDR1 is SQVTM, CDR2 ANQGSEA, per germline. V was pared by 0 bases and J by 0 bases, with 5 bases of the junction left unmatched. The CDR3 is 16 residues long. The CDR3 reads CSVEDFGTGMNTEAFF. CDR3 coding DNA: TGCAGCGTTGAAGATTTTGGGACAGGGATGAACACTGAAGCTTTCTTT.

This rearrangement joins TRBV29-1 to TRBJ1-2; 10 bases line up with TRBD1. CDR3 size: 13 residues. V trimming: 7 bases; J trimming: 2 bases; junction bases outside the gene matches: 4. Per germline, CDR1 SQVTM and CDR2 ANQGSEA. CDR3 coding DNA: TGCAGCGGCAAGGACAGGGGGAACTATGGCTACACCTTC. It codes for CSGKDRGNYGYTF.

The chain is built from TRBV4-2 and TRBJ1-6; tentatively, D is TRBD1 (6 bases). V was trimmed by 7 bases and J by 5 bases, leaving 15 bases between them. The CDR3 totals 15 residues. From germline, CDR1 is LGHNA and CDR2 YNFKEQ. As DNA, the CDR3 is TGTGCCAGCACCGGAAATCGACAGGATAATTCACCCCTCCACTTT. Protein product: CASTGNRQDNSPLHF.

Note on this clone: An end of the junction does not agree with germline; a read error may underlie this. The chain combines TRBV6-5 with TRBJ2-7, with D tentatively TRBD1 (5 bases). Germline values: CDR1 MNHEY, CDR2 SVGAGI. The CDR3 contains 15 residues. The CDR3 sequence: CASSDSGQHSYEQYF. Here the CDR3 DNA reads TGTGCCAGCAGTGACTCTGGACAACACTCCTACGAGCAGTACTTC.

The chain joins TRBV3-1 (or the pseudogene TRBV3-2) to TRBJ1-3, with 8 positions matching TRBD1. Germline V CDR1 and CDR2: LGHDT, YNNKEL (reference sequence). The ends lost 6 bases at V and 3 bases at J; junction bases unmatched: 1. This CDR3 has 13 amino acids. CDR3 bases: TGTGCCAGCAGAACAGGGGGTGGAAACACCATATATTTT. It is translated as CASRTGGGNTIYF.

CDR3 DNA: TGTGCCACCAGCAGGCAGAGGAATGAGCAGTTCTTC. It specifies CATSRQRNEQFF. This chain links TRBV15 with TRBJ2-1; D remains ambiguous. V lost 3 bases and J 7 bases, leaving 7 bases between the germline ends. Germline CDR1 reads LNHNV; CDR2 reads YYDKDF (reference sequence). The CDR3 loop spans 12 amino acids.

The rearrangement links TRBV11-2 to TRBJ2-7, with TRBD1 identical over 8 bases. CDR1 and CDR2 (germline): SGHAT, FQNNGV. CDR3 size: 14 residues. The ends lost 5 bases at V and 5 bases at J; junction bases unmatched: 8. In nucleotides, the CDR3 is TGTGCCAGCAGCCGCAGGGGGCTTTGGGACGAGCAGTACTTC. This gives the protein CASSRRGLWDEQYF.

This rearrangement joins TRBV5-1 to TRBJ1-2; 11 bases line up with TRBD1. Per germline, CDR1 SGHRS and CDR2 YFSETQ. The J segment lost 8 bases and the V segment lost 4 bases, leaving 7 bases of the junction unmatched. There are 14 residues in the CDR3. In nucleotides, the CDR3 is TGCGCCAGCAGCCCCGGACAGGGGGCGCAGGGCTACACCTTC. Its translation is CASSPGQGAQGYTF.